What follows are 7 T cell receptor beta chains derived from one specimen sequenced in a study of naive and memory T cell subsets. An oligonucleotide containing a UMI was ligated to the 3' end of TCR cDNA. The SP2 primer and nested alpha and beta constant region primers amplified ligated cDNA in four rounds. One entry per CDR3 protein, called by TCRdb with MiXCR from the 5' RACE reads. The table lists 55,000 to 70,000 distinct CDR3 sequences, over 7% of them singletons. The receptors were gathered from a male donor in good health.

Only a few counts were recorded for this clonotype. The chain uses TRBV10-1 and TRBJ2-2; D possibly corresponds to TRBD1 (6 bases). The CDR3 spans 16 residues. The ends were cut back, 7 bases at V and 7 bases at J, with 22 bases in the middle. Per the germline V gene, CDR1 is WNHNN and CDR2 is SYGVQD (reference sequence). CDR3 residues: CASTHRASNHVGELFF. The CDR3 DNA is TGCGCCAGCACCCACAGGGCCTCGAACCATGTCGGGGAGCTGTTTTTT.

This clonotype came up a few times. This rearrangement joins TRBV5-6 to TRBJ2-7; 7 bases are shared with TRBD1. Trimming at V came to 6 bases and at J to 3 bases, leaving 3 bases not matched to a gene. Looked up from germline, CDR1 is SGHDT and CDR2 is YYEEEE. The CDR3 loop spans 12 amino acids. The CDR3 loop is CASIRQGYEQYF. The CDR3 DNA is TGTGCCAGCATCAGACAGGGCTACGAGCAGTACTTC.

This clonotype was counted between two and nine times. DNA of the CDR3: TGTGCCAGTAGTCCCCGGGGGGACATATTACGGGACCCCGCGCAGTACTTC. Protein: CASSPRGDILRDPAQYF. The genes are TRBV19 and TRBJ2-7; TRBD2 might be the D (7 bases). The germline V gene has CDR1 LNHDA and CDR2 SQIVND (reference sequence). The length of the CDR3 is 17 residues. The V and J ends lost 5 bases and 9 bases respectively, with 29 bases between them.

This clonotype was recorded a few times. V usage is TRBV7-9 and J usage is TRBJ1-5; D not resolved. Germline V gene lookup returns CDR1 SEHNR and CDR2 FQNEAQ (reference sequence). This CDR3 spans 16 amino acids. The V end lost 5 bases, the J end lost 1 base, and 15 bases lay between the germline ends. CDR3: CASSPPGVRSNQPQHF. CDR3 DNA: TGTGCCAGCAGCCCGCCTGGGGTGAGGAGCAATCAGCCCCAGCATTTT.

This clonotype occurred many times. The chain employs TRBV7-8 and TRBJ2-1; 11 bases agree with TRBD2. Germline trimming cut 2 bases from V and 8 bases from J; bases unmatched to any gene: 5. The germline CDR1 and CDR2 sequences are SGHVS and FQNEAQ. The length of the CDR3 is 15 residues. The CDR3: CASSLNSGGAYEQFF. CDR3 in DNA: TGTGCCAGCAGCTTAAATAGCGGGGGGGCTTATGAGCAGTTCTTC.

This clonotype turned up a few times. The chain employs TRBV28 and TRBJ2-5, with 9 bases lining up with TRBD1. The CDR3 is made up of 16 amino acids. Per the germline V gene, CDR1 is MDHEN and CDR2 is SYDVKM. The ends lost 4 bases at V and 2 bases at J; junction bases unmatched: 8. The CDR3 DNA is TGTGCCAGCAGTTCCGACAGGGGGAAATCTCAAGAGACCCAGTACTTC. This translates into CASSSDRGKSQETQYF.

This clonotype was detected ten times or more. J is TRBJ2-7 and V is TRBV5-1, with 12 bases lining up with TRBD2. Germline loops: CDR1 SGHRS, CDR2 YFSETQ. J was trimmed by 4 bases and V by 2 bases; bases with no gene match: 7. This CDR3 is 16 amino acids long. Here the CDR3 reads CASSFSRLAGEYEQYF. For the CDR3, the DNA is TGCGCCAGCAGCTTCTCCCGACTAGCGGGAGAGTACGAGCAGTACTTC.